Below, 27 T cell receptor beta chains from the same sample are listed, as sequenced in a study of blood T cells in healthy people across ages. Then a second PCR, running roughly 7 to 11 cycles, was carried out with a sample-barcoded 5' primer and a J-beta primer mix. TCRdb reanalysed the 5' RACE reads using MiXCR and keeps one entry per CDR3 protein. The data show around 1,000,000 distinct CDR3 sequences, with almost 25% seen just once and 0.75% held by the top ten. This same sample was also taken into another study, of T cells of mothers and their children.

Source material: blood. The origin of the receptors is a girl aged 2 to 9 in good health.

This rearrangement joins TRBV7-2 to TRBJ1-3, with D unclear. Trimming shortened V by 5 bases and J by 2 bases, and 13 bases separated the two germline ends. Germline CDR1 and CDR2: SGHTA and FQGNSA. This CDR3 contains 15 residues. CDR3 sequence: CASSGSGQPGNTIYF. The CDR3 DNA sequence: TGTGCCAGCAGCGGATCCGGGCAACCTGGAAACACCATATATTTT.

V usage is TRBV18 and J usage is TRBJ2-1; TRBD2 matches at 13 bases. CDR1 KGHSH and CDR2 LQKENI come from the germline V gene. The CDR3 has 16 residues. Germline trimming cut 4 bases from V and 2 bases from J; bases unmatched to any gene: 2. CDR3 coding DNA: TGTGCCAGCTCACTTGGGACTAGCGGGACCTACAATGAGCAGTTCTTC. Its protein is CASSLGTSGTYNEQFF.

The chain combines TRBV6-6 with TRBJ2-5, with a weak D call TRBD1 (6 bases). The CDR3 totals 12 residues. Germline lookup yields CDR1 MNHNY and CDR2 SVGAGI (reference sequence). V was shortened by 6 bases and J by 7 bases, with 12 bases between the two germline ends. This chain's CDR3 is CASRGQLWTQYF. DNA of the CDR3: TGTGCCAGCAGGGGACAACTGTGGACCCAGTACTTC.

The V gene is TRBV12-5, the J gene TRBJ1-1; the D is unclear. V shed 6 bases and J shed 1 base, with 9 bases lying between them. Germline assignment: CDR1 LGHNT and CDR2 FRNRAP. The CDR3 extends over 13 amino acids. The CDR3 nucleotides read TGTGCTAGTGGGTGGAGGGAGAACACTGAAGCTTTCTTT. Its protein product is CASGWRENTEAFF.

This chain links TRBV24-1 with TRBJ2-1; TRBD1 matches 8 bases. CDR1 and CDR2 (germline): KGHDR, SFDVKD. The CDR3 has 16 amino acids. Trimming removed 4 bases from V and 5 bases from J; junction bases left unmatched: 9. The CDR3 region has the DNA TGTGCCACCAGTGACAAGCAGGGGGCTAAAAACAATGAGCAGTTCTTC. Its protein product is CATSDKQGAKNNEQFF.

V and J are TRBV4-3 and TRBJ2-6; TRBD1 might be the D (6 bases). The germline gives CDR1 LGHNA, CDR2 YSLEER. CDR3 length: 18 amino acids. V lost 0 bases and J lost 0, with 12 bases in between. The CDR3: CASSQDLGAYSGANVLTF. The CDR3 coding sequence is TGCGCCAGCAGCCAAGATCTGGGGGCCTACTCTGGGGCCAACGTCCTGACTTTC.

Only a few counts were recorded for this clonotype. The chain couples TRBV7-9 to TRBJ2-3; the match to TRBD1 covers 7 bases. The germline V gene has CDR1 SEHNR and CDR2 FQNEAQ (reference sequence). The CDR3 loop spans 14 amino acids. Unmatched junction bases numbered 6, after V lost 5 bases and J lost 4 bases. This CDR3 reads CASSTDRVADTQYF. In nucleotides, the CDR3 is TGTGCCAGCAGCACCGACAGGGTAGCAGATACGCAGTATTTT.

The rearrangement joins TRBV27 to TRBJ2-7; the D call may be TRBD1 or TRBD2 (5 bases each). V lost 5 bases and J 5 bases, leaving 16 bases between the germline ends. Per the germline V gene, CDR1 is MNHEY and CDR2 is SMNVEV (reference sequence). This CDR3 has 14 amino acids. Here the CDR3 reads CASSNPGRMDEQYF. CDR3 in DNA: TGTGCCAGCAGTAACCCGGGACGGATGGACGAGCAGTACTTC.

V gene TRBV4-3 combines with J gene TRBJ2-5; the D is unclear. The germline gives CDR1 LGHNA, CDR2 YSLEER. The CDR3 contains 14 residues. V lost 0 bases, J lost 2 bases, and 7 bases lay in between. The CDR3 DNA sequence: TGCGCCAGCAGCCAAGACAGCGCACAAGAGACCCAGTACTTC. Protein: CASSQDSAQETQYF.

This rearrangement joins TRBV13 to TRBJ2-1; D might be TRBD1 or TRBD2, each matching 5 bases. The CDR3 consists of 16 residues. V lost 7 bases and J lost 5, with 21 bases in between. CDR1 and CDR2 from the germline V gene are PRHDT and FYEKMQ (reference sequence). The CDR3 bases are TGTGCCAGCACCCCAAACCCCCGGGACGGGAACAATGAGCAGTTCTTC. Amino acids: CASTPNPRDGNNEQFF.

This clonotype has more than one count but fewer than ten. This rearrangement joins TRBV7-8 to TRBJ2-5; D is undetermined. This CDR3 spans 14 amino acids. Germline V gene lookup returns CDR1 SGHVS and CDR2 FQNEAQ. V lost 5 bases, J lost 1 base, and 11 bases lay in between. CDR3 protein: CASSRPFGQETQYF. The DNA for the CDR3 is TGTGCCAGCAGCCGTCCTTTTGGCCAAGAGACCCAGTACTTC. Full variable domain (rest looked up from reference TRBV7-8 and TRBJ2-5): GAGVSQSPRYKVAKRGQDVALRCDPISGHVSLFWYQQALGQGPEFLTYFQNEAQLDKSGLPSDRFFAERPEGSVSTLKIQRTQQEDSAVYLCASSRPFGQETQYFGPGTRLLVL.

This clonotype occurred once. This rearrangement joins TRBV4-1 to TRBJ2-3, with D maybe TRBD2 (5 bases). The CDR3 is 17 residues long. The germline CDR1 and CDR2 sequences are MGHRA and YSYEKL. Trimming shortened V by 0 bases and J by 2 bases, and 15 bases separated the two germline ends. CDR3 nucleotides: TGCGCCAGCAGCCAAGATCCCCAGCTAGCCCTCACAGATACGCAGTATTTT. Protein product: CASSQDPQLALTDTQYF.

The chain joins TRBV11-2 to TRBJ2-3, with D perhaps given as TRBD1 or TRBD2 (5 bases each). The ends were cut back, 6 bases at V and 1 base at J, with 14 bases in the middle. Per the germline V gene, CDR1 is SGHAT and CDR2 is FQNNGV. This CDR3 region has 15 residues. CDR3 nucleotides: TGTGCCAGCAGTCCTTTGTCGGGGCGCACAGATACGCAGTATTTT. Protein: CASSPLSGRTDTQYF.

This clonotype was seen more than once but under ten times. At one end, the junction sequence differs from germline, possibly due to a read error. The J gene is TRBJ1-2, the V gene TRBV4-1; 7 nucleotides match TRBD1. The length of the CDR3 is 15 residues. Germline values: CDR1 MGHRA, CDR2 YSYEKL. The CDR3 DNA follows: TGCGCCAGTAGCCAAGTCGGACAGGCCGCTTATGGCTACACCTTC. Translation: CASSQVGQAAYGYTF.

This clonotype was seen more than once but under ten times. The chain has TRBV4-1 and TRBJ1-3; 7 bases fit TRBD1. CDR1 is MGHRA, CDR2 YSYEKL, per germline. Losses at the gene ends were 5 bases for V and 0 bases for J; bases not matched to a gene: 7. The CDR3 length is 16 residues. The CDR3 sequence: CASSGSGTDSGNTIYF. CDR3 DNA: TGCGCCAGCAGCGGGAGTGGGACAGACTCTGGAAACACCATATATTTT.

The chain carries TRBV12-3 or TRBV12-4 and TRBJ1-4; D might be TRBD1 (6 bases). The CDR3 sequence is 16 residues long. Deletions cut 5 bases from V and 7 bases from J, with 20 bases between. This CDR3 reads CASSPLAGGRREKLFF. The CDR3 DNA reads TGTGCCAGCAGTCCATTAGCCGGGGGGCGCCGTGAAAAACTGTTTTTT.

This clonotype came up once. The chain carries TRBV20-1 and TRBJ2-1; D might be TRBD1 (5 bases). This CDR3 contains 15 residues. CDR1 is DFQATT, CDR2 SNEGSKA, per germline (reference sequence). V was shortened by 0 bases and J by 2 bases, with 11 bases between the two germline ends. The DNA of the CDR3 is TGCAGTGCTAGAGACCTTGTAGGGGCCTACAATGAGCAGTTCTTC. Translation: CSARDLVGAYNEQFF.

This chain connects TRBV2 to TRBJ2-1; a weak D match, TRBD1 (6 bases). The end of the DNA fits TRBJ2-5 better, so the J call may be wrong. Germline-derived CDR1 and CDR2 are SNHLY and FYNNEI. This CDR3 is 15 amino acids long. CDR3 residues: CASSDRRGTQETQYF. CDR3 in DNA: TGTGCCAGCAGTGATCGCAGGGGAACCCAAGAGACCCAGTACTTC.

This clonotype showed up just once. The V gene is TRBV29-1, the J gene TRBJ1-2; D might be TRBD1 (6 bases). Trimming stripped 8 bases from V and 6 bases from J, with 13 bases between. The CDR3 spans 11 residues. From germline, CDR1 is SQVTM and CDR2 ANQGSEA. In DNA form, the CDR3 reads TGCAGCTCCATTGGGGGGCATGGCTACACCTTC. Protein: CSSIGGHGYTF.

This clonotype was picked up a small number of times. The chain combines TRBV20-1 with TRBJ2-7; tentative D call: TRBD1 (5 bases). Germline V gene data show CDR1 as DFQATT and CDR2 as SNEGSKA (reference sequence). The CDR3 runs 14 residues. Trimming took 5 bases from V and 4 from J, leaving 18 bases between them. CDR3 in DNA: TGCAGTGCTCGCCGAGGCAGGGTTGTTTACGAGCAGTACTTC. It is translated as CSARRGRVVYEQYF.

This clonotype was seen a handful of times. The chain combines TRBV29-1 with TRBJ2-1; D is ambiguous. V was pared by 5 bases and J by 0 bases, with 11 bases between. The CDR3 extends over 14 amino acids. Germline CDR1 and CDR2: SQVTM and ANQGSEA. In DNA form, the CDR3 reads TGCAGCGTTTGGGTCTTAAGCTCCTACAATGAGCAGTTCTTC. This gives the protein CSVWVLSSYNEQFF.

A few counts support this clonotype. The chain uses TRBV12-3 or TRBV12-4 and TRBJ2-1; either TRBD1 or TRBD2 may fit D (5 bases each). Trimming stripped 5 bases from V and 0 bases from J, with 14 bases between. The CDR3 consists of 16 residues. The CDR3 reads CASSRSPGSSYNEQFF. DNA of the CDR3: TGTGCCAGCAGTCGATCCCCAGGGAGCTCCTACAATGAGCAGTTCTTC.

The J gene is TRBJ2-7, the V gene TRBV29-1; D uncertain. This CDR3 has 12 amino acids. The germline V gene has CDR1 SQVTM and CDR2 ANQGSEA. The V end lost 3 bases, the J end lost 6 bases, and 12 bases lay between the germline ends. Here the CDR3 reads CSVEAELGEQYF. In nucleotides, the CDR3 is TGCAGCGTTGAGGCGGAGTTAGGCGAGCAGTACTTC.

The chain combines TRBV29-1 with TRBJ2-3, with D possibly matching TRBD2 (5 bases). Germline assignment: CDR1 SQVTM and CDR2 ANQGSEA. The CDR3 has 13 residues. The V gene lost 3 bases and the J gene lost 0 bases, with 7 bases spanning the gap. The CDR3 here is CSVDGESTDTQYF. CDR3 bases: TGCAGCGTTGACGGGGAGAGCACAGATACGCAGTATTTT.

This clonotype was seen only a few times. The rearrangement joins TRBV15 to TRBJ2-1; D is possibly TRBD1 (7 bases). The end of the DNA is better explained by TRBJ2-5, so the J call may be wrong. This CDR3 is 14 amino acids long. The germline V gene encodes CDR1 LNHNV and CDR2 YYDKDF (reference sequence). CDR3 bases: TGTGCCACCAAGGAGGGGGCCCTCCAAGAGACCCAGTACTTC. Translation: CATKEGALQETQYF.

The rearrangement joins TRBV7-2 to TRBJ1-2; D remains ambiguous. Trimming took 2 bases from V and 6 from J, leaving 10 bases between them. The CDR3 runs to 13 residues. Per the germline V gene, CDR1 is SGHTA and CDR2 is FQGNSA. CDR3 nucleotides: TGTGCCAGCAGCTTATGGGCAGAGCATGGCTACACCTTC. This encodes CASSLWAEHGYTF. The full variable domain, its missing parts supplied by reference TRBV7-2 and TRBJ1-2, is GAGVSQSPSNKVTEKGKDVELRCDPISGHTALYWYRQSLGQGLEFLIYFQGNSAPDKSGLPSDRFSAERTGGSVSTLTIQRTQQEDSAVYLCASSLWAEHGYTFGSGTRLTVV.

This clonotype was counted only a few times. The genes are TRBV7-3 and TRBJ1-2; 9 bases agree with TRBD1. The CDR3 sequence is 15 residues long. Per germline, CDR1 SGHTA and CDR2 FQGTGA. Trimming cost V 3 bases and J 7 bases; bases outside gene matches: 9. This chain's CDR3 is CASSLGDRAFVGYTF. The CDR3 nucleotides are TGTGCCAGCAGCTTGGGGGACAGGGCCTTTGTTGGCTACACCTTC.